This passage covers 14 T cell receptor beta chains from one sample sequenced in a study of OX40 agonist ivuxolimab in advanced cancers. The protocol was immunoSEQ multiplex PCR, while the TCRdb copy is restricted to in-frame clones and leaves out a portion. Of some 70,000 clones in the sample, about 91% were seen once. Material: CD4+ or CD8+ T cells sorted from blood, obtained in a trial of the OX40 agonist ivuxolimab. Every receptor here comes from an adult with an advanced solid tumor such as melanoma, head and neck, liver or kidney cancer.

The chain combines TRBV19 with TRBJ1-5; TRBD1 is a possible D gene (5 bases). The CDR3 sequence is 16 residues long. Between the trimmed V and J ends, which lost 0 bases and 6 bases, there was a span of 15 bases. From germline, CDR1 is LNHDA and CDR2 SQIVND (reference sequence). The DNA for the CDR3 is TGTGCCAGTAGTATAGATGTCGTCCAGGGTAGTCAGCCCCAGCATTTT. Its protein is CASSIDVVQGSQPQHF.

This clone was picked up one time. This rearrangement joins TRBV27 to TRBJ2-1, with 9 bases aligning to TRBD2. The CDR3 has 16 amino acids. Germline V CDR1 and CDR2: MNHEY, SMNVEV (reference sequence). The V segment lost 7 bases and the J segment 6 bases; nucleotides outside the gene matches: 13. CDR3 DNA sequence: TGTGCCAGCACCCCGGTTCAGGGCGGGAGGGGCAATGAGCAGTTCTTC. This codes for CASTPVQGGRGNEQFF.

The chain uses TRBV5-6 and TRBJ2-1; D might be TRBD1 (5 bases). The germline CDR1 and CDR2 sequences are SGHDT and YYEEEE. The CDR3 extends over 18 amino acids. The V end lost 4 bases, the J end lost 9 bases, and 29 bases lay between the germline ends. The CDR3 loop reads CASSPFDQPGQGSAEQFF. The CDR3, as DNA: TGTGCCAGCAGCCCCTTCGACCAACCGGGCCAGGGATCCGCTGAGCAGTTCTTC.

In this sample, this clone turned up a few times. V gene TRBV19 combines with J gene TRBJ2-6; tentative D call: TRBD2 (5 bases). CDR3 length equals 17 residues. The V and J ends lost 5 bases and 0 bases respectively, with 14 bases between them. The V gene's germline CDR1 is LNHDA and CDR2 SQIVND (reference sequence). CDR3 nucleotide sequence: TGTGCCAGTAGTGCCGACTTGGGGAGCTCTGGGGCCAACGTCCTGACTTTC. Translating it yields CASSADLGSSGANVLTF.

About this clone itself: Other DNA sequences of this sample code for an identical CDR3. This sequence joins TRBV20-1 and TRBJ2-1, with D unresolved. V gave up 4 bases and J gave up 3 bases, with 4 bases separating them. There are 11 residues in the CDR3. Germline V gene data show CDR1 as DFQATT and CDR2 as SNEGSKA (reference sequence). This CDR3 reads CSATYYNEQFF. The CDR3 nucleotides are TGCAGTGCTACCTACTACAATGAGCAGTTCTTC.

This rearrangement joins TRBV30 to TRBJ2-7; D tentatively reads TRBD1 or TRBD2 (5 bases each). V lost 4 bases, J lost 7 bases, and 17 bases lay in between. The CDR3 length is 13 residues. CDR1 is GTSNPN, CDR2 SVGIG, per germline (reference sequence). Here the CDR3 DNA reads TGTGCCTGGATTAAGAGGGGCACGGGGGAGCAGTACTTC. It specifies CAWIKRGTGEQYF.

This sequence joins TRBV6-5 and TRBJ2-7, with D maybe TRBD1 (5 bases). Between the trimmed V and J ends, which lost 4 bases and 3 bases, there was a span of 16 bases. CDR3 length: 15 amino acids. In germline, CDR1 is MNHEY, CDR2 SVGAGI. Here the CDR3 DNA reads TGTGCCAGCAGTTGGGCTGGGGCAGGGTACTACGAGCAGTACTTC. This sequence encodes CASSWAGAGYYEQYF.

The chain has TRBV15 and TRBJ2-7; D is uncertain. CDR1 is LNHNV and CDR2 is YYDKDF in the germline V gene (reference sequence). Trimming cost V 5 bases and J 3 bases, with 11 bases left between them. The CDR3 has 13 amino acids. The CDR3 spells CATSSDAHYEQYF. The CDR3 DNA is TGTGCCACCAGCTCCGATGCCCACTACGAGCAGTACTTC.

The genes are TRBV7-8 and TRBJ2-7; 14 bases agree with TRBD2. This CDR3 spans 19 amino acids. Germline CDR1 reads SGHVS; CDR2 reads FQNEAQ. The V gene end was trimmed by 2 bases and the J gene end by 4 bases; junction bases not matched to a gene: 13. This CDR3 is CASSLLAGLAGGIKYEQYF. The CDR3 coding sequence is TGTGCCAGCAGCTTACTCGCAGGACTAGCGGGGGGAATAAAATACGAGCAGTACTTC. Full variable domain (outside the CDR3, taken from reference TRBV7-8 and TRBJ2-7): GAGVSQSPRYKVAKRGQDVALRCDPISGHVSLFWYQQALGQGPEFLTYFQNEAQLDKSGLPSDRFFAERPEGSVSTLKIQRTQQEDSAVYLCASSLLAGLAGGIKYEQYFGPGTRLTVT.

The CDR3 region has the DNA TGTGCCAGCAGTCGGGACAGGGGGGAAAAACTGTTTTTT. Translation gives CASSRDRGEKLFF. The chain carries TRBV6-5 and TRBJ1-4; 11 nucleotides line up with TRBD1. The CDR3 sequence is 13 residues long. From germline, CDR1 is MNHEY and CDR2 SVGAGI. V was clipped by 5 bases and J by 8 bases; unmatched bases: 1.

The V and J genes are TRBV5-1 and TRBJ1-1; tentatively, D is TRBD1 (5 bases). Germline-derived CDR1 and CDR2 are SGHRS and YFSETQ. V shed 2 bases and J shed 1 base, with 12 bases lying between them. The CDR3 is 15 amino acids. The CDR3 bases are TGCGCCAGCAGCTTTCAGACTGACAGGAACACTGAAGCTTTCTTT. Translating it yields CASSFQTDRNTEAFF.

The CDR3 DNA sequence: TGTGCCAGCAGTGACGGACAGGGGAGTTGGGGCTACACCTTC. Its protein is CASSDGQGSWGYTF. This rearrangement joins TRBV6-1 to TRBJ1-2, with TRBD1 matching over 9 bases. Germline CDR1 MNHNS, CDR2 SASEGT. Trimming cost V 3 bases and J 8 bases; bases outside gene matches: 7. The CDR3 covers 14 residues.

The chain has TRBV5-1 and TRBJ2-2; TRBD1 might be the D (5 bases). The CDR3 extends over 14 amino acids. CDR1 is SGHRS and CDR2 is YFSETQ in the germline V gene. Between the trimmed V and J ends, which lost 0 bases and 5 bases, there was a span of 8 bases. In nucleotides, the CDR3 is TGCGCCAGCAGCTTGGGACAGCCGACCGGGGAGCTGTTTTTT. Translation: CASSLGQPTGELFF.

The CDR3 DNA is TGTGCCTGGAGTGGGACTAGCGGGCCCACCGGGGAGCTGTTTTTT. Amino acid sequence: CAWSGTSGPTGELFF. The rearrangement uses TRBV30 and TRBJ2-2; 11 bases map to TRBD2. The V segment lost 1 base and the J segment 4 bases; nucleotides outside the gene matches: 2. The CDR3 consists of 15 residues. CDR1 is GTSNPN, CDR2 SVGIG, per germline (reference sequence).